The TCR beta chain described here comes from a study of post-analysis software for immune sequencing data. General observations from the study: Four to six TRBV segments were significantly more frequent in patients than in controls. TRBV5-6, TRBV5-1 and TRBV20-1 were among these segments.

Germline CDR1 reads MNHNY; CDR2 reads SVGAGI (reference sequence). V gave up 5 bases and J gave up 3 bases, with 8 bases separating them. CDR3 length equals 12 residues. About this clonotype itself: Its cognate antigen is unknown.

Carried by the TCR beta cDNA libraries were unique molecular identifiers. Each sample of roughly 0.95 to 10 million input T cells yielded about 500,000 cDNA molecules, so each molecule approximated one T cell. TCRdb independently ran MiXCR on the PCR reads; one entry per CDR3 protein. The sample has about 820,000 distinct CDR3 sequences, 53% seen once; the top ten hold roughly 4.4%. The sequence came from a girl aged 5-17 years with multiple sclerosis. The chain joins TRBV6-6 to TRBJ2-7; D is uncertain. Source material: blood. CDR3 amino acids: CASSGTFYEQYF. The CDR3 bases are TGTGCCAGCAGTGGCACTTTCTACGAGCAGTACTTC.